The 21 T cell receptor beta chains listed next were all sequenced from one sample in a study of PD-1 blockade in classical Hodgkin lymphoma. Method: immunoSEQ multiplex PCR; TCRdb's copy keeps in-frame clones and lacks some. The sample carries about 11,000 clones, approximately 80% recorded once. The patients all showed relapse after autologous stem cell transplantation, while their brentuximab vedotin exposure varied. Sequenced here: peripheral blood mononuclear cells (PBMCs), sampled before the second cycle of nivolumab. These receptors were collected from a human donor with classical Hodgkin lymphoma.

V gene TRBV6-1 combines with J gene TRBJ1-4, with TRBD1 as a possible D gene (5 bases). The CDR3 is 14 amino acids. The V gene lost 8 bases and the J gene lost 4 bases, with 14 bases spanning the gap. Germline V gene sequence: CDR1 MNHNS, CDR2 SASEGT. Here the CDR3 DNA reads TGTGCCAGCGGGCGGGGCCGACTTAATGAAAAACTGTTTTTT. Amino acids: CASGRGRLNEKLFF.

The CDR3 DNA is TGTGCCAGCAGCTCGGGGGGTTGGAGCAATCAGCCCCAGCATTTT. Amino acid sequence: CASSSGGWSNQPQHF. The chain uses TRBV7-8 and TRBJ1-5, with TRBD1 as a possible D gene (5 bases). CDR1 and CDR2 from the germline V gene are SGHVS and FQNEAQ. V lost 4 bases to trimming and J lost 1 base, with 11 bases between them. CDR3 size: 15 residues.

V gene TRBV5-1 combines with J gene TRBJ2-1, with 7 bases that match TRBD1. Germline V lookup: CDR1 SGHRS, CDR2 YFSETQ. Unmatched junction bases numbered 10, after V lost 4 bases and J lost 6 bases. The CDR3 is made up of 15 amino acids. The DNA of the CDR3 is TGCGCCAGCAGCAAGGACAGGTCGTTCGGCAATGAGCAGTTCTTC. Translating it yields CASSKDRSFGNEQFF.

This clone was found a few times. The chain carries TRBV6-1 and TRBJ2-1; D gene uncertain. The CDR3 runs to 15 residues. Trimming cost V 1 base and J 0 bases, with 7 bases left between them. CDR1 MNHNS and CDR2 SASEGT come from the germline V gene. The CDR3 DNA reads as TGTGCCAGCAGTGAAGAGCCGCACTCCTACAATGAGCAGTTCTTC. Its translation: CASSEEPHSYNEQFF.

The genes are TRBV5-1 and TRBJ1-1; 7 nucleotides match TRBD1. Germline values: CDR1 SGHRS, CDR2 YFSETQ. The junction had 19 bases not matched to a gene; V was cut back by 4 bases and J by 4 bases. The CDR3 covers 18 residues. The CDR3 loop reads CASSPYNQQGTDRTEAFF. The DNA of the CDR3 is TGCGCCAGCAGCCCATACAATCAACAGGGGACGGATCGCACTGAAGCTTTCTTT.

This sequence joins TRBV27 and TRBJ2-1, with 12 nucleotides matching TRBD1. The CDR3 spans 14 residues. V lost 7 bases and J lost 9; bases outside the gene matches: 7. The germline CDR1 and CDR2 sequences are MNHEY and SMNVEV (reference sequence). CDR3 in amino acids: CASTPGTGGVEQFF. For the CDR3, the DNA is TGTGCCAGCACCCCCGGGACAGGGGGCGTTGAGCAGTTCTTC.

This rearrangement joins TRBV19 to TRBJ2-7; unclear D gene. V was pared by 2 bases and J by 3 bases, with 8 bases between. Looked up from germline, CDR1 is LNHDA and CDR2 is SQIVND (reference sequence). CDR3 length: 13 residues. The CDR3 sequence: CASSINRIYEQYF. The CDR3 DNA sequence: TGTGCCAGTAGTATAAACCGCATCTACGAGCAGTACTTC.

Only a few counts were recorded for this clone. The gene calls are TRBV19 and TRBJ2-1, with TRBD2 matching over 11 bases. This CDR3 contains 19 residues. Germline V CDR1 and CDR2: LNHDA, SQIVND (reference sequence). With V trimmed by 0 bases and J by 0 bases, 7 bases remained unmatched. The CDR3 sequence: CASSIDWGLAESSYNEQFF. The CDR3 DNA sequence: TGTGCCAGTAGTATAGACTGGGGACTAGCGGAGAGCTCCTACAATGAGCAGTTCTTC.

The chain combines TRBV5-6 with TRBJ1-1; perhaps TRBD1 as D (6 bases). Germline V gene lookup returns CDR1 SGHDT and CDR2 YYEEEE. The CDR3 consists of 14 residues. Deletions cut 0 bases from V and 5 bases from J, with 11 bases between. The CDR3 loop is CASSLDRAYTEAFF. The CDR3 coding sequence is TGTGCCAGCAGCTTGGACAGGGCCTATACTGAAGCTTTCTTT.

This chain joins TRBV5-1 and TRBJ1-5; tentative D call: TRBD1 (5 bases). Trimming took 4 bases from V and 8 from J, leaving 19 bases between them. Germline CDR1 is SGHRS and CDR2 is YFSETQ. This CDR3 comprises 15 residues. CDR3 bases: TGCGCCAGCAGCCTGGGGTCAGCCATAGGGGAGCCCCAGCATTTT. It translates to CASSLGSAIGEPQHF.

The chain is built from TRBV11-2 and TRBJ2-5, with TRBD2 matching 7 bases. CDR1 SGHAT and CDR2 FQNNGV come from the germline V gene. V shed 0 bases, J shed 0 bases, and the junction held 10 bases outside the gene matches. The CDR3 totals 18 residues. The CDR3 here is CASSLDRRGRGDQETQYF. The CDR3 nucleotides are TGTGCCAGCAGCTTAGATCGTAGGGGCCGGGGGGACCAAGAGACCCAGTACTTC.

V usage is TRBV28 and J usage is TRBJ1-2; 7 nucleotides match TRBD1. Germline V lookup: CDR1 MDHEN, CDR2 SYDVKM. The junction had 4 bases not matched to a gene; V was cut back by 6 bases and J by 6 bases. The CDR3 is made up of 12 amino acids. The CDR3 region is CASRGQFHGYTF. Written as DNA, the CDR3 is TGTGCCAGCAGGGGACAGTTTCATGGCTACACCTTC.

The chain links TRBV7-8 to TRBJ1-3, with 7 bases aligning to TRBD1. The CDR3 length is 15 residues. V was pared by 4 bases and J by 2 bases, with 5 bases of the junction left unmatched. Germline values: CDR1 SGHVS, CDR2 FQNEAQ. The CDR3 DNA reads TGTGCCAGCAGCTCCAGACAGGGTACTGGAAACACCATATATTTT. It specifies CASSSRQGTGNTIYF.

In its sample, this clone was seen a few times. In DNA form, the CDR3 reads TGTGCCAGCAGACCGGGACAGGTTAACATTCAGTACTTC. It is translated as CASRPGQVNIQYF. This chain connects TRBV6-5 to TRBJ2-4; 8 bases agree with TRBD1. Germline V gives CDR1 MNHEY, CDR2 SVGAGI. V was clipped by 6 bases and J by 7 bases; unmatched bases: 5. The CDR3 covers 13 residues.

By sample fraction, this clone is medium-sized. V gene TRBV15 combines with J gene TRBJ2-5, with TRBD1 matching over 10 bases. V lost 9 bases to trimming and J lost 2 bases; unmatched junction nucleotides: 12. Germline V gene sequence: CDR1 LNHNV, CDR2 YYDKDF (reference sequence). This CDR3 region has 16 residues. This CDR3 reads CATNPGDRGMQETQYF. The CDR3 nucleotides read TGTGCCACTAACCCCGGGGACAGGGGAATGCAAGAGACCCAGTACTTC.

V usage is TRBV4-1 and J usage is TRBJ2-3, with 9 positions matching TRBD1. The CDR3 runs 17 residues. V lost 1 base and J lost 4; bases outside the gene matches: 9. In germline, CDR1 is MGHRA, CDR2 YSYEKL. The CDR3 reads CASSQVPGTGSPDTQYF. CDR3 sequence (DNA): TGCGCCAGCAGCCAAGTTCCTGGGACAGGGAGTCCAGATACGCAGTATTTT.

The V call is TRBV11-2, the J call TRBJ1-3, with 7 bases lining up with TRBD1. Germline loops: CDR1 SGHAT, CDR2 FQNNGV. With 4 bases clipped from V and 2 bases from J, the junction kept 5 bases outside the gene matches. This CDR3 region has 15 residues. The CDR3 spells CASSSHRGPGNTIYF. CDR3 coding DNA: TGTGCCAGCAGCTCCCACAGGGGACCTGGAAACACCATATATTTT. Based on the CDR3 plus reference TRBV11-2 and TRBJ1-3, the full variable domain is EAGVAQSPRYKIIEKRQSVAFWCNPISGHATLYWYQQILGQGPKLLIQFQNNGVVDDSQLPKDRFSAERLKGVDSTLKIQPAKLEDSAVYLCASSSHRGPGNTIYFGEGSWLTVV.

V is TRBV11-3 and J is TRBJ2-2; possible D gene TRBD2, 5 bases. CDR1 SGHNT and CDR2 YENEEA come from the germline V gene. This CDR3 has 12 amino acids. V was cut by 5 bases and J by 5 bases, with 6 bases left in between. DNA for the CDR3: TGTGCCAGCAGCGAGGGTACCGGGGAGCTGTTTTTT. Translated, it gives CASSEGTGELFF.

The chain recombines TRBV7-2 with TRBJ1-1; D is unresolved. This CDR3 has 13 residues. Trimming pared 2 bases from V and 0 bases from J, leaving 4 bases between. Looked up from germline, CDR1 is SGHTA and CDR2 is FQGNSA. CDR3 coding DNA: TGTGCCAGCAGCTTATTCCTGAACACTGAAGCTTTCTTT. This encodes CASSLFLNTEAFF.

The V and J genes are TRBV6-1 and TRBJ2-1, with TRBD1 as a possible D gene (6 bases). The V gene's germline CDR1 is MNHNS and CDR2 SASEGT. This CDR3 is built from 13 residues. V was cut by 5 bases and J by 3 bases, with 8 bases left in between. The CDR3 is CASSIQGYNEQFF. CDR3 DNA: TGTGCCAGCAGTATACAGGGCTACAATGAGCAGTTCTTC.

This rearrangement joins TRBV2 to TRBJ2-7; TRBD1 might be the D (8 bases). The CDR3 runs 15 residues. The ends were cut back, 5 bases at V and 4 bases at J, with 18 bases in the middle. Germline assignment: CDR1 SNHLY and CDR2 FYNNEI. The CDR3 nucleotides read TGTGCCAGCAGTCCCCCACAGGGGGGGTTTTACGAGCAGTACTTC. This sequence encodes CASSPPQGGFYEQYF.